This record concerns one TCR beta chain sequence. Its antigen is unknown. In the same sample, other DNA sequences code for this CDR3. This record belongs to a study of OX40 agonist ivuxolimab in advanced cancers. Across the whole study: A partial response was reached by three patients: one with hepatocellular carcinoma and two with cutaneous melanoma. Study observations and caveats: The work left the antigen specificity of expanded peripheral T cells undetermined.

The CDR3 loop spans 13 amino acids. Per the germline V gene, CDR1 is LNHDA and CDR2 is SQIVND (reference sequence). V was shortened by 5 bases and J by 4 bases, with 11 bases between the two germline ends. Autoimmune disease history or systemic immunosuppression led to patient exclusion. Using immunoSEQ multiplex PCR, the repertoire was profiled, and TCRdb retains in-frame clones only, with some absent. Here the sample spans about 80,000 clones, less than 95% being singletons. This clonotype originated in an adult with an advanced solid tumor such as melanoma, head and neck, liver or kidney cancer. The chain is built from TRBV19 and TRBJ1-1, with D unresolved. The sequencing used CD4+ or CD8+ T cells sorted from blood, collected in a trial of the OX40 agonist ivuxolimab. CDR3 nucleotides: TGTGCCAGTAGTCCCATGGCTGGCACTGAAGCTTTCTTT. This encodes CASSPMAGTEAFF.